This record covers a single TCR beta chain. The antigen is undetermined. V was clipped by 2 bases and J by 0 bases, with 11 bases between them. The CDR3 covers 16 residues. The germline gives CDR1 MNHNS, CDR2 SASEGT. The data were taken from a study of neoadjuvant nivolumab and ipilimumab in lung cancer. TCRdb's copy holds only in-frame clones and misses some; the assay was immunoSEQ multiplex PCR. The data contain some 38,000 clones, roughly 87% of them singletons. Study findings and constraints: Only two of four nivolumab-treated tumors gained richness and clonality by surgery.

The chain recombines TRBV6-1 with TRBJ2-4; no firm D call. This receptor was identified in an adult with non-small cell lung cancer. Sequencing used peripheral blood, obtained before neoadjuvant nivolumab, alone or with ipilimumab. This CDR3 is CASSEFPNLAKNIQYF. The DNA for the CDR3 is TGTGCCAGCAGTGAATTCCCCAATTTAGCCAAAAACATTCAGTACTTC.